One and the same sample provided the 5 T cell receptor beta chains below, sequenced in a study of shared clonotypes between healthy human individuals (dated by TCRdb to 2020 to 2021). Libraries were made using the immunoSEQ multiplex PCR assay. Sourced from immuneACCESS, this table was stored by TCRdb with only in-frame sequences that have V and J called. A share of the clones is absent; for the studies checked, an unresolved V gene accounts for under half, and the remainder has no known explanation. For this sample there are about 460,000 clones; approximately 80% appear just once. Clones ranked in the top ten supply 12% of the sample. Sequencing used PBMCs. Source of these receptors: a woman between 35 and 50 years old in good health. Some clones in this sample may be carry-over from other donors' samples.

The rearrangement uses TRBV18 and TRBJ2-7; maybe TRBD1 (6 bases). Germline loops: CDR1 KGHSH, CDR2 LQKENI. The V and J ends lost 1 base and 3 bases respectively, with 13 bases between them. The CDR3 is 15 amino acids. The CDR3 DNA is TGTGCCAGCTCACCACGACCACAGGGAGACTACGAGCAGTACTTC. Amino acids: CASSPRPQGDYEQYF.

The CDR3 loop is CAWSAFPVSRGSEQYF. In DNA form, the CDR3 reads TGTGCCTGGAGCGCCTTCCCCGTCTCGCGGGGCAGCGAGCAGTACTTC. V and J are TRBV30 and TRBJ2-7; D possibly corresponds to TRBD2 (6 bases). This CDR3 has 16 amino acids. Germline loops: CDR1 GTSNPN, CDR2 SVGIG (reference sequence). The ends were cut back, 3 bases at V and 6 bases at J, with 24 bases in the middle. Complete variable domain (other parts from reference TRBV30 and TRBJ2-7): SQTIHQWPATLVQPVGSPLSLECTVEGTSNPNLYWYRQAAGRGLQLLFYSVGIGQISSEVPQNLSASRPQDRQFILSSKKLLLSDSGFYLCAWSAFPVSRGSEQYFGPGTRLTVT.

DNA for the CDR3: TGTGCCAGTGGACTAGCGGCACACAATGAGCAGTTCTTC. It specifies CASGLAAHNEQFF. The chain couples TRBV2 to TRBJ2-1; 10 nucleotides line up with TRBD2. CDR3 size: 13 residues. J gave up 5 bases and V 9 bases, and 4 bases lay outside the gene matches. Germline V CDR1 and CDR2: SNHLY, FYNNEI.

This clone was observed a handful of times. The chain has TRBV9 and TRBJ2-3, with D uncertain. Between the trimmed V and J ends, which lost 2 bases and 2 bases, there was a span of 12 bases. Germline CDR1 is SGDLS and CDR2 is YYNGEE. The CDR3 has 15 amino acids. The CDR3 loop is CASSVGQDPTDTQYF. The DNA of the CDR3 is TGTGCCAGCAGCGTTGGCCAGGACCCCACAGATACGCAGTATTTT.

The chain combines TRBV5-6 with TRBJ1-2; D is undetermined. CDR3 length: 14 amino acids. The ends were cut back, 4 bases at V and 6 bases at J, with 16 bases in the middle. Germline CDR1 is SGHDT and CDR2 is YYEEEE. CDR3 DNA sequence: TGTGCCAGCAGCCCGTGGATAGCGGTCGATGGCTACACCTTC. Translated, it gives CASSPWIAVDGYTF. The full variable domain, rest sourced from reference TRBV5-6 and TRBJ1-2, is DAGVTQSPTHLIKTRGQQVTLRCSPKSGHDTVSWYQQALGQGPQFIFQYYEEEERQRGNFPDRFSGHQFPNYSSELNVNALLLGDSALYLCASSPWIAVDGYTFGSGTRLTVV.